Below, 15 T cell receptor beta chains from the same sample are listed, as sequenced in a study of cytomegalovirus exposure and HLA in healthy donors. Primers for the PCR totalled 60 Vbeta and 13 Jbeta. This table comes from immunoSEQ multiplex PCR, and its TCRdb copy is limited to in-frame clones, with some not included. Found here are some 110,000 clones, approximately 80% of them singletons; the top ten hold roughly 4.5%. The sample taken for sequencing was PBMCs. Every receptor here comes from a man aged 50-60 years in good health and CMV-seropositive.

CDR3 protein: CASSVRYEQFF. The CDR3 bases are TGTGCCAGCAGCGTACGGTATGAGCAGTTCTTC. The chain carries TRBV9 and TRBJ2-1; no reliable D call. The germline V gene has CDR1 SGDLS and CDR2 YYNGEE. Trimming removed 1 base at V and 8 bases at J, with 4 bases between. This CDR3 spans 11 amino acids.

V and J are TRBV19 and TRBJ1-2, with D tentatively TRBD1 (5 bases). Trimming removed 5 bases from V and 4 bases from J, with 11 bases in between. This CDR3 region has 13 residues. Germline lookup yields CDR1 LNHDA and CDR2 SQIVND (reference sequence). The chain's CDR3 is CASSSQGAYGYTF. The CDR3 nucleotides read TGTGCCAGTAGTTCTCAGGGTGCCTATGGCTACACCTTC.

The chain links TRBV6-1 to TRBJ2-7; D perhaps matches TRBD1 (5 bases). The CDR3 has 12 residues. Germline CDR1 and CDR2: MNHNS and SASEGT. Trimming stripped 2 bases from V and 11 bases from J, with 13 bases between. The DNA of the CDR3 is TGTGCCAGCAGTGAAAGGCAGGGTCAAGAGTACTTC. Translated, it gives CASSERQGQEYF.

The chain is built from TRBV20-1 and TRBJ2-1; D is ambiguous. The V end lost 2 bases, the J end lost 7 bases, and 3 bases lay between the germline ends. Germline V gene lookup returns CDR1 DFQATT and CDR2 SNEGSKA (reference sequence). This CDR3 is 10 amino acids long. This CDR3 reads CSARRNEQFF. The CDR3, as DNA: TGCAGTGCTAGACGGAATGAGCAGTTCTTC.

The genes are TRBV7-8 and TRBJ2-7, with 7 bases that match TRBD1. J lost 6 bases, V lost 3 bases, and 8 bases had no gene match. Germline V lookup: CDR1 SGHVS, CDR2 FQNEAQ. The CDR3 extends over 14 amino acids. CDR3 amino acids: CASSLPGTAIEQYF. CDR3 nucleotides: TGTGCCAGCAGCTTGCCCGGGACAGCCATCGAGCAGTACTTC.

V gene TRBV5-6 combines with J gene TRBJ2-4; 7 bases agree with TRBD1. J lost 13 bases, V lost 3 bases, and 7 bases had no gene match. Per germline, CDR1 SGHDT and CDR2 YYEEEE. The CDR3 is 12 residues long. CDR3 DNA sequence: TGTGCCAGCAGCTACGGGACAGTTAACCAGTACTTC. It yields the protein CASSYGTVNQYF.

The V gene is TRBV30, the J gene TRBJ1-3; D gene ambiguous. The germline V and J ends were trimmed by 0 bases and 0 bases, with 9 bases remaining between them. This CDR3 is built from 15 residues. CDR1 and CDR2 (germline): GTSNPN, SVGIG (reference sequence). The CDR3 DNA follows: TGTGCCTGGAGTGTAAGAGGGATCTCTGGAAACACCATATATTTT. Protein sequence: CAWSVRGISGNTIYF. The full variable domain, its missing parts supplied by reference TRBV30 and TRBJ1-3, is SQTIHQWPATLVQPVGSPLSLECTVEGTSNPNLYWYRQAAGRGLQLLFYSVGIGQISSEVPQNLSASRPQDRQFILSSKKLLLSDSGFYLCAWSVRGISGNTIYFGEGSWLTVV.

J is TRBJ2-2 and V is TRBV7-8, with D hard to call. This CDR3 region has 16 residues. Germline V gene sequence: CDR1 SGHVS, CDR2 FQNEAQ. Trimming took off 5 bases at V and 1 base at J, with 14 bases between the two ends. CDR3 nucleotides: TGTGCCAGCAGCCCTTCTAGTCGCAGGAACACCGGGGAGCTGTTTTTT. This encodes CASSPSSRRNTGELFF.

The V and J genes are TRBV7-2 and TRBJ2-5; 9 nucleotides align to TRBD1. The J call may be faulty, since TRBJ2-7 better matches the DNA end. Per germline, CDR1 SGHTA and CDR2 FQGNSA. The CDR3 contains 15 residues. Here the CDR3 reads CASSLAGQGSYEQYF. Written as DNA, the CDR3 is TGTGCCAGCAGCTTGGCGGGACAGGGCAGTTACGAGCAGTACTTC.

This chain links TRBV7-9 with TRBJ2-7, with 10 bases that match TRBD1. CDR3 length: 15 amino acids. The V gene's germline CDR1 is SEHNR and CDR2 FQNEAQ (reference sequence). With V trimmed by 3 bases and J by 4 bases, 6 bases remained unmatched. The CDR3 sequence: CASSFYRDRGYEQYF. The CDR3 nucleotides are TGTGCCAGCAGCTTTTACCGGGACAGGGGTTACGAGCAGTACTTC.

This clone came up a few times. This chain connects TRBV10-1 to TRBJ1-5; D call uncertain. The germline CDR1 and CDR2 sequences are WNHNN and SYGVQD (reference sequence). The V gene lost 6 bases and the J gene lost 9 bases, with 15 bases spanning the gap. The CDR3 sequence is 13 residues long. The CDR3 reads CASSPGVDRPQHF. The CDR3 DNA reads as TGCGCCAGCAGCCCGGGAGTGGATCGGCCCCAGCATTTT.

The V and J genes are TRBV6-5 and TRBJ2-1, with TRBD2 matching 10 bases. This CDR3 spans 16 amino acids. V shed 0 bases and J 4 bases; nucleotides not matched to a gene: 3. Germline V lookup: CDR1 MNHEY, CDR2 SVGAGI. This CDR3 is CASSYSASGGYNEQFF. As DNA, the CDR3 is TGTGCCAGCAGTTACTCCGCTAGCGGGGGTTACAATGAGCAGTTCTTC.

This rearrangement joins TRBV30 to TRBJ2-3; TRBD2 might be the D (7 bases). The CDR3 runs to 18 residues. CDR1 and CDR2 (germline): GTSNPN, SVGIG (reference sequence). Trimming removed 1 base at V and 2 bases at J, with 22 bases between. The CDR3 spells CAWSGTPRGRAVTDTQYF. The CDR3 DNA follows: TGTGCCTGGAGTGGCACCCCGAGGGGGAGGGCCGTCACAGATACGCAGTATTTT.

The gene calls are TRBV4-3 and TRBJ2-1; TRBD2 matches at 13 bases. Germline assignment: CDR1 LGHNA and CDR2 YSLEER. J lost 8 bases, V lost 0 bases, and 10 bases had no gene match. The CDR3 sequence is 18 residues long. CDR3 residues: CASSQDPPTSGRMDEQFF. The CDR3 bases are TGCGCCAGCAGCCAAGATCCTCCGACTAGCGGGAGGATGGATGAGCAGTTCTTC.

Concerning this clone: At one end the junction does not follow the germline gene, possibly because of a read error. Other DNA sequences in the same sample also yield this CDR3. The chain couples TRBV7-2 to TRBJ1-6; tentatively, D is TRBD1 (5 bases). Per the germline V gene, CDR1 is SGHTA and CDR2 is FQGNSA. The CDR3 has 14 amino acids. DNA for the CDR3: TGTGCCAGCAGCTTACAACAGGATAATTCCCCCCTCCACTTT. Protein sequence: CASSLQQDNSPLHF.